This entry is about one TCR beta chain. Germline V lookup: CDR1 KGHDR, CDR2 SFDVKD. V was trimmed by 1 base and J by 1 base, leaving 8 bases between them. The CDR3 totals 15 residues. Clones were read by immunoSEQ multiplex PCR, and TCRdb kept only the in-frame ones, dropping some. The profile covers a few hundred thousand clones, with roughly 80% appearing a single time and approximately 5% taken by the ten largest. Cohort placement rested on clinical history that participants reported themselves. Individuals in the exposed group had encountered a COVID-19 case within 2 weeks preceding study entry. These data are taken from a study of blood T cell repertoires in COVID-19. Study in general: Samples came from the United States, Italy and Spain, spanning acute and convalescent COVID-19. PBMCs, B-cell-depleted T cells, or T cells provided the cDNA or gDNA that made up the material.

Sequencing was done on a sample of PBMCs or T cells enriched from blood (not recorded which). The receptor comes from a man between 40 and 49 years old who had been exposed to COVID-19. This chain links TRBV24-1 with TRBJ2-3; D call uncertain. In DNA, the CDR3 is TGTGCCACCAGTGATTTCGAGGATGGCACAGATACGCAGTATTTT. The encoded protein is CATSDFEDGTDTQYF.